A single sample is the source of the 29 T cell receptor beta chains below, sequenced in a study of response to subunit inactivated influenza vaccine. MiXCR, run by TCRdb on the RT-PCR reads, gives a single entry per CDR3 protein. Here the sample spans around 320,000 distinct CDR3 sequences, about 20% being singletons. The sample here was PBMCs from blood, taken less than 22 months after vaccination. The source is a man aged 50-75 years who received an inactivated influenza vaccine.

The chain combines TRBV29-1 with TRBJ1-2; D perhaps matches TRBD1 (5 bases). From germline, CDR1 is SQVTM and CDR2 ANQGSEA. Trimming cost V 4 bases and J 6 bases, with 12 bases left between them. The CDR3 totals 12 residues. CDR3 DNA sequence: TGCAGCGTTGTCGGGGGGAGCGATGGCTACACCTTC. Its protein is CSVVGGSDGYTF.

This clonotype was detected only a few times. The chain recombines TRBV10-3 with TRBJ1-6; TRBD1 agrees at 8 bases. The CDR3 contains 15 residues. Germline V gene sequence: CDR1 ENHRY, CDR2 SYGVKD. With 4 bases clipped from V and 10 bases from J, the junction kept 9 bases outside the gene matches. The CDR3 protein is CAISGSGTGSSPLHF. The CDR3 nucleotides are TGTGCCATCAGTGGAAGCGGGACAGGTTCGTCACCCCTCCACTTT.

There are many counts of this clonotype. The gene calls are TRBV27 and TRBJ1-1, with D perhaps matching TRBD1 (5 bases). Per germline, CDR1 MNHEY and CDR2 SMNVEV (reference sequence). The V and J ends lost 5 bases and 3 bases respectively, with 13 bases between them. The CDR3 consists of 14 residues. The CDR3 DNA reads TGTGCCAGCAGTCCGACCGGGACGTACACTGAAGCTTTCTTT. Amino acids: CASSPTGTYTEAFF.

In this sample, this clonotype turned up a few times. This sequence joins TRBV6-1 and TRBJ2-7, with 7 nucleotides matching TRBD2. Germline V CDR1 and CDR2: MNHNS, SASEGT. CDR3 length: 15 residues. V lost 0 bases to trimming and J lost 7 bases; unmatched junction nucleotides: 9. The CDR3 coding sequence is TGTGCCAGCAGTGAAGCATACGGGAGGTTGGGAGAGCAGTACTTC. Translated: CASSEAYGRLGEQYF.

The CDR3 region is CASSQDELNYNSPLHF. The CDR3 DNA reads TGCGCCAGCAGCCAAGATGAACTCAACTATAATTCACCCCTCCACTTT. The rearrangement uses TRBV4-3 and TRBJ1-6; D not certain. V was trimmed by 0 bases and J by 3 bases, leaving 9 bases between them. CDR3 length: 16 residues. Germline CDR1 is LGHNA and CDR2 is YSLEER.

The CDR3 region is CASSPGRMPTSYGYTF. As DNA, the CDR3 is TGTGCCAGCAGCCCGGGACGGATGCCCACCTCATATGGCTACACCTTC. The V and J genes are TRBV6-2 or TRBV6-3 and TRBJ1-2; tentatively, D is TRBD1 (5 bases). Germline lookup yields CDR1 MNHEY and CDR2 SVGEGT. V lost 6 bases and J lost 5, with 22 bases in between. This CDR3 comprises 16 residues.

This clonotype was observed a few times. An end of the junction does not agree with germline; a read error may underlie this. The gene calls are TRBV12-3 or TRBV12-4 and TRBJ2-3, with D perhaps matching TRBD2 (5 bases). This CDR3 contains 13 residues. CDR3 residues: CVSSFRDTDTQYF. The CDR3 bases are TGTGTCAGCAGTTTTCGGGACACAGATACGCAGTATTTT.

This clonotype has ten or more counts. The chain carries TRBV10-3 and TRBJ1-2, with D perhaps TRBD1 (6 bases). The CDR3 extends over 11 amino acids. V lost 11 bases and J lost 8, with 15 bases in between. Germline CDR1 is ENHRY and CDR2 is SYGVKD. CDR3 in amino acids: CAAAGEGGYTF. CDR3 nucleotide sequence: TGTGCCGCAGCAGGGGAGGGAGGCTACACCTTC.

The J gene is TRBJ1-1, the V gene TRBV20-1; 7 nucleotides agree with TRBD1. This CDR3 contains 12 residues. Germline CDR1 reads DFQATT; CDR2 reads SNEGSKA (reference sequence). The J segment lost 10 bases and the V segment lost 3 bases, leaving 8 bases of the junction unmatched. The chain's CDR3 is CSASLRGLGAFF. The DNA for the CDR3 is TGCAGTGCTAGCTTAAGGGGGCTTGGAGCTTTCTTT.

This clonotype was picked up many times. This sequence joins TRBV11-3 and TRBJ2-1; no clear D gene. V lost 0 bases, J lost 4 bases, and 10 bases lay in between. Germline loops: CDR1 SGHNT, CDR2 YENEEA. The CDR3 is made up of 15 amino acids. The CDR3 spells CASSLESPGYNEQFF. Here the CDR3 DNA reads TGTGCCAGCAGCTTAGAATCACCTGGATACAATGAGCAGTTCTTC.

This clonotype was detected only a few times. The chain employs TRBV5-1 and TRBJ2-5, with D unclear. The CDR3 is 14 residues long. Germline lookup yields CDR1 SGHRS and CDR2 YFSETQ. V was clipped by 4 bases and J by 0 bases, with 10 bases between them. DNA of the CDR3: TGCGCCAGCAGCCGCCAAACGGACCAAGAGACCCAGTACTTC. Residues: CASSRQTDQETQYF.

The chain carries TRBV20-1 and TRBJ1-1; 8 bases fit TRBD1. The V gene's germline CDR1 is DFQATT and CDR2 SNEGSKA (reference sequence). The CDR3 sequence is 13 residues long. With 4 bases clipped from V and 10 bases from J, the junction kept 11 bases outside the gene matches. CDR3 region: CSAKAGQGISAFF. As DNA, the CDR3 is TGCAGTGCTAAGGCCGGACAGGGTATTTCAGCTTTCTTT.

The rearrangement links TRBV11-2 to TRBJ1-1; D unresolved. Germline assignment: CDR1 SGHAT and CDR2 FQNNGV. CDR3 size: 15 residues. The ends were cut back, 3 bases at V and 1 base at J, with 12 bases in the middle. The CDR3 bases are TGTGCCAGCAGCTTGGTAGGTGGTTGGAACACTGAAGCTTTCTTT. Translating gives CASSLVGGWNTEAFF.

The chain has TRBV20-1 and TRBJ1-4; D possibly corresponds to TRBD1 (5 bases). There are 15 residues in the CDR3. V was trimmed by 1 base and J by 4 bases, leaving 13 bases between them. CDR1 is DFQATT and CDR2 is SNEGSKA in the germline V gene (reference sequence). DNA of the CDR3: TGCAGTGCTAGAGTTTGGGGCAGCCTTAATGAAAAACTGTTTTTT. Protein: CSARVWGSLNEKLFF.

This clonotype has more than one count but fewer than ten. The rearrangement joins TRBV5-4 to TRBJ1-1, with D possibly being TRBD1 (6 bases). The CDR3 has 13 amino acids. The ends were cut back, 4 bases at V and 8 bases at J, with 15 bases in the middle. CDR1 is SGHNT and CDR2 is YYREEE in the germline V gene (reference sequence). The CDR3 coding sequence is TGTGCCAGCAGCCGAGCAGGGGTCGAGGAAGCTTTCTTT. It specifies CASSRAGVEEAFF.

The chain carries TRBV7-9 and TRBJ2-2; 11 bases line up with TRBD2. The CDR3 is 16 amino acids. J was trimmed by 4 bases and V by 4 bases; bases with no gene match: 5. Germline V gene lookup returns CDR1 SEHNR and CDR2 FQNEAQ (reference sequence). CDR3 residues: CASSSGTSGFTGELFF. In DNA form, the CDR3 reads TGTGCCAGCAGCTCCGGGACTAGCGGTTTCACCGGGGAGCTGTTTTTT.

This clonotype showed up just a few times. J is TRBJ2-7 and V is TRBV6-6; D is possibly TRBD2 (5 bases). The CDR3 totals 13 residues. The germline V and J ends were trimmed by 2 bases and 4 bases, with 9 bases remaining between them. CDR1 MNHNY and CDR2 SVGAGI come from the germline V gene (reference sequence). CDR3 in DNA: TGTGCCAGCAGTTACCCTAGCATGTACGAGCAGTACTTC. Translating gives CASSYPSMYEQYF.

This clonotype was detected a few times. The chain joins TRBV5-1 to TRBJ1-6; D possibly corresponds to TRBD1 (5 bases). CDR1 is SGHRS, CDR2 YFSETQ, per germline. The CDR3 is made up of 13 amino acids. V lost 2 bases to trimming and J lost 14 bases, with 14 bases between them. The CDR3, as DNA: TGCGCCAGCAGCTTAACGGGGCCCCAGGCCCTCCACTTT. Amino acid sequence: CASSLTGPQALHF.

This clonotype was detected ten times or more. The chain joins TRBV7-2 to TRBJ1-6; D not certain. This CDR3 spans 12 amino acids. Germline assignment: CDR1 SGHTA and CDR2 FQGNSA. With 5 bases removed from V and 2 bases from J, the gap between germline ends came to 1 base. The CDR3 DNA reads as TGTGCCAGCAGCCCCTATAATTCACCCCTCCACTTT. Translated: CASSPYNSPLHF.

This clonotype was seen ten or more times. CDR3: CASSPSVYSNQPQHF. CDR3 nucleotide sequence: TGTGCCAGCAGCCCCTCCGTCTATAGCAATCAGCCCCAGCATTTT. The chain couples TRBV6-1 to TRBJ1-5; no clear D gene. The CDR3 is made up of 15 amino acids. Trimming shortened V by 6 bases and J by 0 bases, and 12 bases separated the two germline ends. Germline V gene data show CDR1 as MNHNS and CDR2 as SASEGT.

The chain links TRBV4-2 to TRBJ2-7, with D tentatively TRBD2 (6 bases). In germline, CDR1 is LGHNA, CDR2 YNFKEQ. The CDR3 runs to 15 residues. V shed 0 bases and J shed 10 bases, with 19 bases lying between them. This CDR3 is CASSQEREAVWAQYF. The CDR3 DNA follows: TGTGCCAGCAGCCAAGAGCGGGAAGCGGTCTGGGCCCAGTACTTC.

The rearrangement links TRBV25-1 to TRBJ2-3; D may be TRBD1 or TRBD2 (5 bases each). Germline loops: CDR1 MGHDK, CDR2 SYGVNS. The V end was cut by 7 bases, the J end by 2 bases, with 16 bases between. CDR3 length equals 15 residues. In DNA form, the CDR3 reads TGTGCCAGCATCGGGACGGAAGGCCCCACAGATACGCAGTATTTT. The encoded protein is CASIGTEGPTDTQYF. The full variable domain, its missing parts supplied by reference TRBV25-1 and TRBJ2-3, is EADIYQTPRYLVIGTGKKITLECSQTMGHDKMYWYQQDPGMELHLIHYSYGVNSTEKGDLSSESTVSRIRTEHFPLTLESARPSHTSQYLCASIGTEGPTDTQYFGPGTRLTVL.

The J gene is TRBJ2-2, the V gene TRBV5-1; TRBD2 might be the D (6 bases). Trimming removed 0 bases at V and 2 bases at J, with 11 bases between. This CDR3 has 16 residues. Germline V gives CDR1 SGHRS, CDR2 YFSETQ. CDR3 sequence reads: CASSLARGDNTGELFF. The CDR3 region has the DNA TGCGCCAGCAGCTTGGCTCGCGGGGATAACACCGGGGAGCTGTTTTTT.

This clonotype was counted ten times or more. The chain links TRBV2 to TRBJ1-1, with D unclear. V dropped 6 bases and J dropped 2 bases, with 16 bases sitting between them. Germline V gene lookup returns CDR1 SNHLY and CDR2 FYNNEI. This CDR3 is built from 15 residues. The CDR3 is CASSASREPNTEAFF. In nucleotides, the CDR3 is TGTGCCAGCAGCGCTTCCCGGGAGCCCAACACTGAAGCTTTCTTT.

The chain couples TRBV9 to TRBJ1-2; D possibly corresponds to TRBD1 (5 bases). Germline V CDR1 and CDR2: SGDLS, YYNGEE. CDR3 size: 12 residues. Between the trimmed V and J ends, which lost 0 bases and 9 bases, there was a span of 9 bases. The CDR3 DNA is TGTGCCAGCAGCGTAGTTGGGGGAAGCTACACCTTC. Translated: CASSVVGGSYTF.

J is TRBJ2-1 and V is TRBV19; no clear D. This CDR3 region has 13 residues. The ends were cut back, 2 bases at V and 5 bases at J, with 7 bases in the middle. Looked up from germline, CDR1 is LNHDA and CDR2 is SQIVND (reference sequence). The CDR3 loop reads CASSIFRNNEQFF. In DNA, the CDR3 is TGTGCCAGTAGTATATTCCGAAACAATGAGCAGTTCTTC.

This chain uses TRBV11-2 with TRBJ2-5, with D possibly matching TRBD1 (5 bases). Germline V gene data show CDR1 as SGHAT and CDR2 as FQNNGV. The ends were cut back, 2 bases at V and 3 bases at J, with 10 bases in the middle. The CDR3 is made up of 14 amino acids. CDR3 sequence: CASSLWGGKETQYF. CDR3 nucleotides: TGTGCCAGCAGCTTATGGGGCGGAAAAGAGACCCAGTACTTC.

There are a few counts of this clonotype. The V and J genes are TRBV7-2 and TRBJ2-7; tentative D call: TRBD1 (5 bases). Germline lookup yields CDR1 SGHTA and CDR2 FQGNSA. The CDR3 extends over 15 amino acids. Trimming removed 3 bases from V and 2 bases from J, with 14 bases in between. The CDR3 DNA reads TGTGCCAGCAGCTTCGGACACTCGGTTACCTACGAGCAGTACTTC. Protein sequence: CASSFGHSVTYEQYF. The whole variable domain, remainder taken from reference TRBV7-2 and TRBJ2-7, is GAGVSQSPSNKVTEKGKDVELRCDPISGHTALYWYRQSLGQGLEFLIYFQGNSAPDKSGLPSDRFSAERTGGSVSTLTIQRTQQEDSAVYLCASSFGHSVTYEQYFGPGTRLTVT.

This chain connects TRBV7-8 to TRBJ1-1, with TRBD1 as a possible D gene (6 bases). Germline V gene data show CDR1 as SGHVS and CDR2 as FQNEAQ. There are 16 residues in the CDR3. Trimming removed 1 base from V and 7 bases from J, with 19 bases in between. CDR3 residues: CASSLGLVGQGSEAFF. Here the CDR3 DNA reads TGTGCCAGCAGCTTAGGTTTGGTGGGACAAGGGAGTGAAGCTTTCTTT.